One sample yielded the 32 T cell receptor beta chains listed below, sequenced in a study of blood T cell repertoires in COVID-19. Produced via immunoSEQ multiplex PCR; TCRdb's table is partial and in-frame only. This table holds roughly 200,000 clones, 90% found once. Sequences were obtained from PBMCs or T cells enriched from blood (not recorded which). The receptors originated from a man aged 25 to 40 who had recovered from COVID-19.

The rearrangement uses TRBV6-5 and TRBJ2-7, with TRBD1 matching 8 bases. Germline V CDR1 and CDR2: MNHEY, SVGAGI. The junction had 4 bases not matched to a gene; V was cut back by 6 bases and J by 0 bases. The CDR3 covers 14 residues. In DNA form, the CDR3 reads TGTGCCAGCAGACGGACAGGGAGCTCCTACGAGCAGTACTTC. It yields the protein CASRRTGSSYEQYF.

The V gene is TRBV6-5, the J gene TRBJ2-7; tentatively, D is TRBD2 (5 bases). The CDR3 is 14 amino acids. CDR1 and CDR2 from the germline V gene are MNHEY and SVGAGI. Trimming shortened V by 5 bases and J by 0 bases, and 11 bases separated the two germline ends. For the CDR3, the DNA is TGTGCCAGCAGTCGGGCTGGGAGCTCCTACGAGCAGTACTTC. Encoded protein: CASSRAGSSYEQYF.

The rearrangement uses TRBV9 and TRBJ2-5; perhaps TRBD2 as D (7 bases). With 4 bases removed from V and 4 bases from J, the gap between germline ends came to 17 bases. The CDR3 runs 15 residues. CDR1 and CDR2 (germline): SGDLS, YYNGEE. CDR3 amino acids: CASSPSLRGLETQYF. CDR3 DNA sequence: TGTGCCAGCAGCCCGTCATTGCGGGGGCTAGAGACCCAGTACTTC.

The rearrangement joins TRBV3-1 (or the pseudogene TRBV3-2) to TRBJ1-5; D gene unclear. The CDR3 length is 13 residues. Germline V lookup: CDR1 LGHDT, CDR2 YNNKEL (reference sequence). V lost 4 bases and J lost 7, with 11 bases in between. The CDR3 region is CASSRSLIQPQHF. The CDR3 region has the DNA TGTGCCAGCAGCCGTAGCTTGATCCAGCCCCAGCATTTT.

The V gene is TRBV4-1, the J gene TRBJ1-4, with D uncertain. Germline V CDR1 and CDR2: MGHRA, YSYEKL. CDR3 length: 16 amino acids. V was trimmed by 3 bases and J by 5 bases, leaving 16 bases between them. For the CDR3, the DNA is TGCGCCAGCAGCCACACGGTTCCCGGAGGGAATGAAAAACTGTTTTTT. Its translation: CASSHTVPGGNEKLFF.

This clone was seen a single time. V and J are TRBV19 and TRBJ2-1; a weak D match, TRBD2 (5 bases). Looked up from germline, CDR1 is LNHDA and CDR2 is SQIVND (reference sequence). The V end was cut by 7 bases, the J end by 3 bases, with 13 bases between. The CDR3 consists of 14 residues. CDR3 in amino acids: CASKSLADYNEQFF. The CDR3 region has the DNA TGTGCCAGTAAGTCCCTAGCAGACTACAATGAGCAGTTCTTC.

This chain uses TRBV9 with TRBJ2-3; maybe TRBD2 (6 bases). The CDR3 is made up of 15 amino acids. Germline V gene data show CDR1 as SGDLS and CDR2 as YYNGEE. With 6 bases removed from V and 4 bases from J, the gap between germline ends came to 18 bases. CDR3 coding DNA: TGTGCCAGCAAGAAGGTGACGGGAGTGTCAGATACGCAGTATTTT. As protein: CASKKVTGVSDTQYF.

The J gene is TRBJ2-5, the V gene TRBV5-1, with 7 bases matching TRBD1. Trimming cost V 2 bases and J 1 base; bases outside gene matches: 2. Germline CDR1 is SGHRS and CDR2 is YFSETQ. The CDR3 covers 14 residues. CDR3 sequence: CASSFDRVQETQYF. CDR3 bases: TGCGCCAGCAGCTTTGACAGGGTCCAAGAGACCCAGTACTTC.

The chain recombines TRBV2 with TRBJ1-6; 7 bases line up with TRBD1. CDR1 is SNHLY and CDR2 is FYNNEI in the germline V gene. The CDR3 extends over 15 amino acids. After removal of 6 bases from V and 1 base from J, the junction contained 3 bases not matched to a gene. The CDR3 DNA reads TGTGCCAGCAGGACGGACAGGTCCTATAATTCACCCCTCCACTTT. The encoded protein is CASRTDRSYNSPLHF.

J is TRBJ1-6 and V is TRBV5-5; D gene unclear. The CDR3 sequence is 12 residues long. Germline V lookup: CDR1 SGHKS, CDR2 YYEKEE (reference sequence). Between the trimmed V and J ends, which lost 2 bases and 9 bases, there was a span of 6 bases. The CDR3: CASSFILSPLHF. For the CDR3, the DNA is TGTGCCAGCAGCTTTATCCTTTCACCCCTCCACTTT.

The chain carries TRBV29-1 and TRBJ1-1; perhaps TRBD1 as D (6 bases). Germline-derived CDR1 and CDR2 are SQVTM and ANQGSEA. V gave up 6 bases and J gave up 6 bases, with 14 bases separating them. The length of the CDR3 is 12 residues. CDR3 nucleotide sequence: TGCAGCGTAGTGACCCGGACAGCTGAAGCTTTCTTT. Translating gives CSVVTRTAEAFF.

This clone is a singleton in its sample. The genes are TRBV7-6 and TRBJ1-4, with TRBD1 matching over 7 bases. Germline assignment: CDR1 SGHVS and CDR2 FNYEAQ. V lost 6 bases and J lost 4; bases outside the gene matches: 5. This CDR3 spans 14 amino acids. The DNA of the CDR3 is TGTGCCAGCAGTTCGGGACAGATTAATGAAAAACTGTTTTTT. It codes for CASSSGQINEKLFF.

This clone was counted a few times. This chain uses TRBV18 with TRBJ1-6; 8 positions match TRBD1. This CDR3 region has 14 residues. V lost 6 bases and J lost 8; bases outside the gene matches: 6. The germline V gene encodes CDR1 KGHSH and CDR2 LQKENI. The CDR3 is CASSRQGSDSPLHF. CDR3 DNA sequence: TGTGCCAGCTCGCGACAGGGGAGCGATTCACCCCTCCACTTT.

This chain links TRBV7-2 with TRBJ2-3; no firm D call. Germline values: CDR1 SGHTA, CDR2 FQGNSA. Trimming shortened V by 5 bases and J by 0 bases, and 12 bases separated the two germline ends. CDR3 length equals 15 residues. CDR3: CASSKNTYSTDTQYF. The CDR3 region has the DNA TGTGCCAGCAGCAAGAATACCTACAGCACAGATACGCAGTATTTT.

This chain connects TRBV7-9 to TRBJ1-1; the D gene is possibly TRBD1 (5 bases). Germline loops: CDR1 SEHNR, CDR2 FQNEAQ (reference sequence). The V end was cut by 4 bases, the J end by 0 bases, with 9 bases between. This CDR3 comprises 14 residues. CDR3 sequence reads: CASSSDTLNTEAFF. CDR3 coding DNA: TGTGCCAGCAGCTCGGACACCCTGAACACTGAAGCTTTCTTT.

This clone turned up a few times. The sample holds other DNA sequences that translate to the same CDR3. This chain links TRBV6-2 or TRBV6-3 with TRBJ1-5, with 8 bases lining up with TRBD1. Germline values: CDR1 MNHEY, CDR2 SVGEGT. The ends lost 5 bases at V and 4 bases at J; junction bases unmatched: 7. The CDR3 covers 15 residues. CDR3 nucleotides: TGTGCCAGCAGTCCCCGGACAGGGCTAAATCAGCCCCAGCATTTT. Translated, it gives CASSPRTGLNQPQHF.

The chain uses TRBV19 and TRBJ1-6; the D gene is possibly TRBD1 (6 bases). CDR3 length: 14 residues. V was shortened by 3 bases and J by 6 bases, with 9 bases between the two germline ends. Germline V CDR1 and CDR2: LNHDA, SQIVND (reference sequence). CDR3 DNA sequence: TGTGCCAGTAGTATGACAGGAACTAATTCACCCCTCCACTTT. Translation gives CASSMTGTNSPLHF.

This chain links TRBV9 with TRBJ2-6; a weak D match, TRBD1 (6 bases). The CDR3 consists of 17 residues. CDR1 is SGDLS and CDR2 is YYNGEE in the germline V gene. V lost 0 bases, J lost 2 bases, and 12 bases lay in between. This chain's CDR3 is CASSVGGRGAGANVLTF. CDR3 DNA: TGTGCCAGCAGCGTAGGAGGCAGGGGCGCTGGGGCCAACGTCCTGACTTTC.

The rearrangement links TRBV10-3 to TRBJ2-2, with 12 bases lining up with TRBD2. CDR1 is ENHRY and CDR2 is SYGVKD in the germline V gene. The CDR3 has 14 amino acids. With V trimmed by 5 bases and J by 7 bases, 2 bases remained unmatched. This CDR3 is CAISQTSGSGELFF. CDR3 sequence (DNA): TGTGCCATCAGTCAGACTAGCGGGAGCGGGGAGCTGTTTTTT.

This clone was detected once. The chain combines TRBV28 with TRBJ1-2; D call uncertain. Germline CDR1 reads MDHEN; CDR2 reads SYDVKM. V lost 6 bases to trimming and J lost 8 bases, with 10 bases between them. This CDR3 spans 11 amino acids. CDR3 amino acids: CASRTDQGYTF. CDR3 coding DNA: TGTGCCAGCAGAACAGATCAAGGCTACACCTTC.

V gene TRBV30 combines with J gene TRBJ2-6; 10 bases agree with TRBD1. Germline assignment: CDR1 GTSNPN and CDR2 SVGIG (reference sequence). Losses at the gene ends were 5 bases for V and 0 bases for J; bases not matched to a gene: 1. The CDR3 has 15 amino acids. CDR3 nucleotides: TGTGCCTGGGGACAGGGGGGCTCTGGGGCCAACGTCCTGACTTTC. It is translated as CAWGQGGSGANVLTF.

The V gene is TRBV27, the J gene TRBJ2-5; 11 positions match TRBD2. The germline V gene encodes CDR1 MNHEY and CDR2 SMNVEV (reference sequence). CDR3 length equals 13 residues. V lost 8 bases, J lost 4 bases, and 3 bases stayed unmatched. The CDR3 sequence is CASGGLAGETQYF. The DNA for the CDR3 is TGTGCCAGCGGCGGACTAGCGGGAGAGACCCAGTACTTC.

The CDR3 reads CAISETGAASSGNTIYF. CDR3 DNA sequence: TGTGCCATCAGTGAGACAGGGGCCGCCAGCTCTGGAAACACCATATATTTT. V and J are TRBV10-3 and TRBJ1-3, with TRBD1 matching over 7 bases. With V trimmed by 2 bases and J by 0 bases, 7 bases remained unmatched. This CDR3 is built from 17 residues. Germline CDR1 and CDR2: ENHRY and SYGVKD.

This clone appeared a few times. This chain connects TRBV7-9 to TRBJ2-1, with D perhaps TRBD2 (6 bases). The germline CDR1 and CDR2 sequences are SEHNR and FQNEAQ (reference sequence). The CDR3 consists of 15 residues. Deletions cut 5 bases from V and 8 bases from J, with 19 bases between. The CDR3 DNA reads TGTGCCAGCAGCCATCGGGACTCCCCAGAGGATGAGCAGTTCTTC. It codes for CASSHRDSPEDEQFF.

V gene TRBV18 combines with J gene TRBJ1-2; TRBD1 might be the D (5 bases). Per germline, CDR1 KGHSH and CDR2 LQKENI. The CDR3 consists of 17 residues. The V and J ends lost 5 bases and 7 bases respectively, with 26 bases between them. The CDR3 DNA reads TGTGCCAGCTCATCATCATCCAGTGGGGCGGTAGTATCTGGCTACACCTTC. This sequence encodes CASSSSSSGAVVSGYTF.

The V gene is TRBV4-1, the J gene TRBJ2-1; 10 positions match TRBD2. The V gene end was trimmed by 5 bases and the J gene end by 2 bases; junction bases not matched to a gene: 3. CDR3 size: 15 residues. CDR1 is MGHRA, CDR2 YSYEKL, per germline. The chain's CDR3 is CASSAGLAAYNEQFF. The CDR3 DNA is TGCGCCAGCAGCGCAGGACTAGCGGCCTACAATGAGCAGTTCTTC.

The chain couples TRBV7-9 to TRBJ2-1; 9 nucleotides line up with TRBD2. Trimming at V came to 5 bases and at J to 0 bases, leaving 14 bases not matched to a gene. Germline V lookup: CDR1 SEHNR, CDR2 FQNEAQ (reference sequence). The CDR3 consists of 19 residues. Written as DNA, the CDR3 is TGTGCCAGCAGCCCAAGGCCTAGCGGGACTGTTAGCTCCTACAATGAGCAGTTCTTC. The encoded protein is CASSPRPSGTVSSYNEQFF.

This rearrangement joins TRBV28 to TRBJ2-7; 9 nucleotides match TRBD2. The CDR3 totals 21 residues. The germline V gene encodes CDR1 MDHEN and CDR2 SYDVKM. The J segment lost 5 bases and the V segment lost 1 base, leaving 24 bases of the junction unmatched. CDR3 sequence reads: CASSLSSSRRGLGAGGHEQYF. CDR3 coding DNA: TGTGCCAGCAGTTTATCTTCTTCCCGCAGGGGATTAGGAGCGGGAGGCCACGAGCAGTACTTC.

This chain links TRBV29-1 with TRBJ2-1; 8 bases fit TRBD2. The CDR3 is made up of 15 amino acids. Per germline, CDR1 SQVTM and CDR2 ANQGSEA. Trimming at V came to 3 bases and at J to 8 bases, leaving 12 bases not matched to a gene. The CDR3: CSVEAGLGFIDEQFF. The CDR3 DNA reads as TGCAGCGTTGAGGCGGGACTAGGGTTCATCGATGAGCAGTTCTTC.

The chain is built from TRBV5-1 and TRBJ1-1; D possibly corresponds to TRBD1 (5 bases). The V and J ends lost 0 bases and 1 base respectively, with 7 bases between them. Germline-derived CDR1 and CDR2 are SGHRS and YFSETQ. The CDR3 length is 14 residues. DNA of the CDR3: TGCGCCAGCAGCTTGGTTCAGGGGAACACTGAAGCTTTCTTT. It translates to CASSLVQGNTEAFF.

V and J are TRBV6-5 and TRBJ1-4; TRBD1 might be the D (5 bases). Germline V gives CDR1 MNHEY, CDR2 SVGAGI. Between the trimmed V and J ends, which lost 5 bases and 0 bases, there was a span of 7 bases. CDR3 length: 14 amino acids. The CDR3 coding sequence is TGTGCCAGCAGTCGGGGGACAACTAATGAAAAACTGTTTTTT. This codes for CASSRGTTNEKLFF.

The chain employs TRBV5-1 and TRBJ1-1; weak D call: TRBD1 (6 bases). The germline V gene encodes CDR1 SGHRS and CDR2 YFSETQ. The V gene lost 4 bases and the J gene lost 2 bases, with 18 bases spanning the gap. The CDR3 is 16 amino acids. The CDR3 loop is CASSPGHTRDNTEAFF. The CDR3 DNA sequence: TGCGCCAGCAGCCCGGGACATACCCGAGATAACACTGAAGCTTTCTTT.